These 2 T cell receptor beta chains were sequenced from one sample in a study of T-cell reconstitution after alpha-beta-depleted transplantation in children. Unique molecular identifiers were incorporated into the prepared TCRbeta library. Via MiXCR, TCRdb re-called the PCR reads, giving one row per CDR3 protein. The top ten hold about 35% of the sample, which has roughly 570,000 distinct CDR3 sequences, 25% to 30% seen once. The sample in question was PBMCs, obtained before TCRalphabeta/CD19-depleted stem cell transplant. The receptors derive from a boy in the first two years of life with Wiskott-Aldrich syndrome, due to receive a stem cell transplant.

In this sample, this clonotype turned up a few times. The CDR3 spells CASSLYIGATIQYF. CDR3 sequence (DNA): TGTGCCAGCAGTTTATATATAGGGGCGACCATTCAGTACTTC. The chain employs TRBV12-3 or TRBV12-4 and TRBJ2-4; a possible D gene is TRBD1 (5 bases). V lost 2 bases and J 9 bases, leaving 14 bases between the germline ends. The CDR3 runs 14 residues.

This clonotype appeared a few times. The chain is built from TRBV12-3 or TRBV12-4 and TRBJ2-1; possible D gene TRBD2, 6 bases. The ends were cut back, 5 bases at V and 7 bases at J, with 9 bases in the middle. The CDR3 contains 12 residues. In DNA form, the CDR3 reads TGTGCCAGCAGTATACGGGAGAATGAGCAGTTCTTC. Protein product: CASSIRENEQFF.